This T cell receptor (beta chain) is drawn from a study of cytotoxic CD8 clonotypes in ibrutinib-treated CLL. Study overall: Median treatment time before response sampling was 12 months, range 6 to 36. Study-level points and caveats: Clonality showed a rise at ibrutinib response that reversed toward baseline at progression.

Note on this clone: As yet, its antigen is unknown.

The source of around 1.8 micrograms of genomic DNA for TCR beta libraries was cryopreserved PBMCs. Depths of 1 in 200,000 to 1 in 1 million T cells were the sequencing target. Measured with immunoSEQ multiplex PCR; TCRdb has only the in-frame clones, and not every one. The table includes approximately 24,000 clones, 55% to 70% detected once. Material: PBMCs, obtained at disease progression, from a patient treated with ibrutinib. The receptor's source is a human donor with chronic lymphocytic leukemia.

CDR3 in DNA: TGTGCCAGCAGTAACCAGGGGGCAGGGCAGCCCCAGCATTTT. Translating it yields CASSNQGAGQPQHF. The J gene is TRBJ1-5, the V gene TRBV27, with TRBD1 identical over 8 bases. V lost 5 bases and J lost 7; bases outside the gene matches: 7. Looked up from germline, CDR1 is MNHEY and CDR2 is SMNVEV (reference sequence). This CDR3 region has 14 residues.